Listed here are 21 T cell receptor beta chains from one sample, sequenced in a study of T cell responses to AZD1222 COVID-19 vaccine. Sequencing was performed with immunoSEQ multiplex PCR; in TCRdb, only in-frame clones are kept and a portion is missing. The top ten clones hold about a fifth of a sample with over 100,000 clones, over 75% of them seen once. The material sequenced was peripheral blood, taken on day 0 of AZD1222 vaccination. The receptors shown here come from an adult in good health.

The gene calls are TRBV9 and TRBJ1-5, with a weak D call TRBD1 (6 bases). The CDR3 consists of 14 residues. CDR1 is SGDLS, CDR2 YYNGEE, per germline. V was shortened by 0 bases and J by 6 bases, with 10 bases between the two germline ends. CDR3 DNA: TGTGCCAGCAGCGTAGACGGGGGCGTTCAGCCCCAGCATTTT. It is translated as CASSVDGGVQPQHF.

The CDR3 sequence is CASSPWRDNEQFF. The CDR3 coding sequence is TGTGCCAGCAGCCCCTGGCGGGACAATGAGCAGTTCTTC. The gene calls are TRBV6-2 or TRBV6-3 and TRBJ2-1, with D possibly being TRBD2 (5 bases). Germline lookup yields CDR1 MNHEY and CDR2 SVGEGT. Trimming removed 6 bases at V and 5 bases at J, with 11 bases between. The CDR3 extends over 13 amino acids.

This CDR3 reads CASSLFTEAFF. The CDR3 bases are TGTGCCAGCAGCTTGTTCACTGAAGCTTTCTTT. This chain uses TRBV7-2 with TRBJ1-1; D unclear. This CDR3 region has 11 residues. V was pared by 3 bases and J by 4 bases, with 3 bases between. Germline assignment: CDR1 SGHTA and CDR2 FQGNSA.

This chain joins TRBV11-1 and TRBJ1-1; 7 bases align to TRBD1. The CDR3 runs 14 residues. Germline V gene lookup returns CDR1 SGHAT and CDR2 FQDESV (reference sequence). Unmatched junction bases numbered 3, after V lost 3 bases and J lost 2 bases. The CDR3 here is CASSFRGANTEAFF. The CDR3 DNA reads as TGTGCCAGCAGCTTCAGGGGGGCTAACACTGAAGCTTTCTTT.

The chain has TRBV7-2 and TRBJ1-4; D gene unclear. V dropped 4 bases and J dropped 0 bases, with 6 bases sitting between them. Germline V gene data show CDR1 as SGHTA and CDR2 as FQGNSA. The CDR3 spans 14 residues. The CDR3 DNA reads TGTGCCAGCAGCTCGACCCCAACTAATGAAAAACTGTTTTTT. Protein: CASSSTPTNEKLFF.

V and J are TRBV19 and TRBJ2-1, with TRBD2 matching 8 bases. V shed 2 bases, J shed 4 bases, and the junction held 10 bases outside the gene matches. Looked up from germline, CDR1 is LNHDA and CDR2 is SQIVND (reference sequence). This CDR3 is built from 17 residues. The CDR3 loop is CASSISGGGTQYNEQFF. The CDR3 DNA sequence: TGTGCCAGTAGTATATCGGGCGGGGGGACCCAATACAATGAGCAGTTCTTC.

This chain connects TRBV5-1 to TRBJ2-5, with 10 bases fitting TRBD1. The CDR3 is 18 residues long. V was clipped by 0 bases and J by 1 base; unmatched bases: 9. Per the germline V gene, CDR1 is SGHRS and CDR2 is YFSETQ. The CDR3: CASSLGGAGTGVQETQYF. The CDR3 region has the DNA TGCGCCAGCAGCTTGGGGGGGGCCGGGACAGGGGTCCAAGAGACCCAGTACTTC. Full variable domain (outside the CDR3, taken from reference TRBV5-1 and TRBJ2-5): KAGVTQTPRYLIKTRGQQVTLSCSPISGHRSVSWYQQTPGQGLQFLFEYFSETQRNKGNFPGRFSGRQFSNSRSEMNVSTLELGDSALYLCASSLGGAGTGVQETQYFGPGTRLLVL.

This chain joins TRBV18 and TRBJ1-1, with TRBD1 identical over 9 bases. Trimming at V came to 0 bases and at J to 4 bases, leaving 3 bases not matched to a gene. There are 15 residues in the CDR3. CDR1 is KGHSH and CDR2 is LQKENI in the germline V gene. For the CDR3, the DNA is TGTGCCAGCTCACCACCAACAGGGGGCTTCACTGAAGCTTTCTTT. Residues: CASSPPTGGFTEAFF.

The chain has TRBV29-1 and TRBJ2-7; TRBD2 matches at 7 bases. The ends lost 7 bases at V and 3 bases at J; junction bases unmatched: 6. The CDR3 covers 12 residues. Germline values: CDR1 SQVTM, CDR2 ANQGSEA. The chain's CDR3 is CSAKGGNYEQYF. CDR3 nucleotide sequence: TGCAGCGCAAAGGGAGGGAACTACGAGCAGTACTTC.

The rearrangement joins TRBV19 to TRBJ2-7; TRBD2 aligns across 7 bases. From germline, CDR1 is LNHDA and CDR2 SQIVND (reference sequence). The V gene end was trimmed by 7 bases and the J gene end by 3 bases; junction bases not matched to a gene: 6. The CDR3 extends over 13 amino acids. The CDR3 sequence is CASNGGVHYEQYF. The CDR3 bases are TGTGCCAGTAATGGGGGGGTGCACTACGAGCAGTACTTC.

The chain couples TRBV7-9 to TRBJ1-1; possible D gene TRBD1, 6 bases. The ends were cut back, 5 bases at V and 0 bases at J, with 16 bases in the middle. CDR1 and CDR2 from the germline V gene are SEHNR and FQNEAQ (reference sequence). The CDR3 sequence is 16 residues long. The CDR3 here is CASSPTLGDMNTEAFF. The CDR3 region has the DNA TGTGCCAGCAGCCCAACTCTTGGGGACATGAACACTGAAGCTTTCTTT.

The chain recombines TRBV10-1 with TRBJ2-3; D is ambiguous. This CDR3 has 14 residues. Between the trimmed V and J ends, which lost 3 bases and 8 bases, there was a span of 15 bases. CDR1 WNHNN and CDR2 SYGVQD come from the germline V gene (reference sequence). CDR3 nucleotide sequence: TGCGCCAGCAGTGACGAGACCGCGAGCCCTACGCAGTATTTT. Protein product: CASSDETASPTQYF.

The genes are TRBV7-2 and TRBJ1-1; D possibly corresponds to TRBD1 (6 bases). Germline V gene lookup returns CDR1 SGHTA and CDR2 FQGNSA. This CDR3 region has 13 residues. V lost 2 bases and J 3 bases, leaving 7 bases between the germline ends. The CDR3 loop reads CASSLRGDTEAFF. CDR3 bases: TGTGCCAGCAGCTTAAGGGGGGACACTGAAGCTTTCTTT.

The rearrangement joins TRBV6-6 to TRBJ2-7; D remains unclear. Trimming pared 5 bases from V and 3 bases from J, leaving 11 bases between. Germline V gene lookup returns CDR1 MNHNY and CDR2 SVGAGI (reference sequence). This CDR3 has 13 amino acids. The CDR3 loop is CASSRSVVYEQYF. The CDR3 coding sequence is TGTGCCAGCAGTCGTTCAGTAGTCTACGAGCAGTACTTC.

This chain uses TRBV15 with TRBJ1-1; D may be TRBD1 (6 bases). In germline, CDR1 is LNHNV, CDR2 YYDKDF (reference sequence). Trimming removed 4 bases from V and 1 base from J, with 10 bases in between. CDR3 length equals 14 residues. CDR3 residues: CATSTGQRNTEAFF. The CDR3 region has the DNA TGTGCCACCAGCACAGGACAGAGGAACACTGAAGCTTTCTTT.

The V call is TRBV18, the J call TRBJ2-3, with D unresolved. This CDR3 contains 13 residues. The V end lost 6 bases, the J end lost 0 bases, and 7 bases lay between the germline ends. Germline V lookup: CDR1 KGHSH, CDR2 LQKENI. This CDR3 reads CASSLWSTDTQYF. The CDR3 DNA follows: TGTGCCAGCTCCCTTTGGAGCACAGATACGCAGTATTTT.

The V call is TRBV15, the J call TRBJ2-2; 9 positions match TRBD1. Germline V lookup: CDR1 LNHNV, CDR2 YYDKDF (reference sequence). V gave up 1 base and J gave up 0 bases; unmatched junction bases: 0. The CDR3 covers 16 residues. The CDR3 protein is CATSRGTGANTGELFF. The CDR3 nucleotides are TGTGCCACCAGCAGAGGGACAGGGGCGAACACCGGGGAGCTGTTTTTT. Complete variable domain (other parts from reference TRBV15 and TRBJ2-2): DAMVIQNPRYQVTQFGKPVTLSCSQTLNHNVMYWYQQKSSQAPKLLFHYYDKDFNNEADTPDNFQSRRPNTSFCFLDIRSPGLGDTAMYLCATSRGTGANTGELFFGEGSRLTVL.

In DNA, the CDR3 is TGTGCCAGCAGTGACAGGGCAAAGTCTGGGGCCAACGTCCTGACTTTC. Residues: CASSDRAKSGANVLTF. The chain has TRBV2 and TRBJ2-6; possibly TRBD1 for D (5 bases). The CDR3 covers 16 residues. The V end lost 3 bases, the J end lost 1 base, and 10 bases lay between the germline ends. The germline V gene has CDR1 SNHLY and CDR2 FYNNEI. Full variable domain (missing parts from reference TRBV2 and TRBJ2-6): EPEVTQTPSHQVTQMGQEVILRCVPISNHLYFYWYRQILGQKVEFLVSFYNNEISEKSEIFDDQFSVERPDGSNFTLKIRSTKLEDSAMYFCASSDRAKSGANVLTFGAGSRLTVL.

About this clone itself: Other nucleotide sequences in the sample specify the same CDR3. The J gene is TRBJ1-2, the V gene TRBV18; no clear D gene. Trimming left V 2 bases short and J 3 bases short, with 7 bases between. The CDR3 runs to 13 residues. Germline V CDR1 and CDR2: KGHSH, LQKENI. This CDR3 is CASSPSQDYGYTF. The CDR3 bases are TGTGCCAGCTCACCATCCCAGGACTATGGCTACACCTTC.

This clone was detected once. The chain's CDR3 is CASSPLNSPLHF. The DNA for the CDR3 is TGTGCCAGCAGTCCGCTAAATTCACCCCTCCACTTT. V is TRBV6-5 and J is TRBJ1-6; D remains ambiguous. The V end was cut by 5 bases, the J end by 7 bases, with 6 bases between. Germline V lookup: CDR1 MNHEY, CDR2 SVGAGI. The CDR3 spans 12 residues.

This sequence joins TRBV24-1 and TRBJ2-2, with no clear D. Germline CDR1 reads KGHDR; CDR2 reads SFDVKD. V lost 9 bases and J lost 0, with 10 bases in between. The CDR3 loop spans 14 amino acids. The CDR3 nucleotides are TGTGCCACCGGTGGGCAGACGAACACCGGGGAGCTGTTTTTT. Protein sequence: CATGGQTNTGELFF.